This TCR beta chain was sequenced for a study of shared clonotypes between healthy human individuals. Deep level was the assay's run setting. Genomic DNA of each subset was evenly split across several immunoSEQ plates. Assay: immunoSEQ multiplex PCR; the TCRdb copy retains only in-frame clones and omits some. There are around 2,000,000 clones in the sample; about 95% occur only once, and more than 0.95% lies in the top ten. This CDR3 has 13 amino acids. V lost 6 bases to trimming and J lost 3 bases; unmatched junction nucleotides: 2. Germline V lookup: CDR1 ENHRY, CDR2 SYGVKD. Naive CD8 cells were CD45RO-negative, positively selected for CCR7, excluding terminally differentiated effector memory CD45RA+ cells.

Sequencing was done on a sample of naive CD8+ T cells sorted from blood. The TCR originated in a man younger than 30 in good health. The V call is TRBV10-3, the J call TRBJ1-1; TRBD1 matches 9 bases. In nucleotides, the CDR3 is TGTGCCATCAGCGACAGGGGGTACACTGAAGCTTTCTTT. This codes for CAISDRGYTEAFF.